One and the same sample provided the 29 T cell receptor beta chains below, sequenced in a study of T cells in Graves' hyperthyroidism and ophthalmopathy. The TCR beta CDR3 regions underwent amplification using RNA transcripts as the source. HTBI primers were employed in a first-round RT-PCR of the TCR CDR3. TCRdb passed the multiplex PCR reads through MiXCR, listing each CDR3 protein once. This table has about 600,000 distinct CDR3 sequences, approximately 15% appearing once. Sequencing input: blood. Every receptor here comes from a woman in her 40s with Graves' ophthalmopathy.

This clonotype was counted only a few times. The gene calls are TRBV6-1 and TRBJ1-1; D is unresolved. V was clipped by 5 bases and J by 7 bases, with 11 bases between them. Germline values: CDR1 MNHNS, CDR2 SASEGT. The CDR3 loop spans 12 amino acids. The chain's CDR3 is CASSSRLGEAFF. The DNA for the CDR3 is TGTGCCAGCAGTTCCCGGTTAGGTGAAGCTTTCTTT.

This chain links TRBV7-8 with TRBJ2-3; 9 bases agree with TRBD1. The CDR3 spans 14 residues. After removal of 7 bases from V and 4 bases from J, the junction contained 6 bases not matched to a gene. CDR1 is SGHVS and CDR2 is FQNEAQ in the germline V gene. In DNA form, the CDR3 reads TGTGCCAGCACCTTTACAGGGGGCCCAGATACGCAGTATTTT. Protein: CASTFTGGPDTQYF.

With regard to this clonotype: Germline is not matched at one junction end, which may reflect a read error. The chain couples TRBV6-1 to TRBJ2-5; 8 bases agree with TRBD2. The V gene's germline CDR1 is MNHNS and CDR2 SASEGT. This CDR3 is built from 14 residues. This CDR3 reads CAGSRLASVETQYF. The CDR3 nucleotides read TGTGCCGGCAGTCGACTAGCGTCCGTAGAGACCCAGTACTTC.

This clonotype occurred many times. This chain links TRBV5-5 with TRBJ2-3; TRBD1 matches 8 bases. The trim removed 5 bases at V and 4 bases at J, leaving 9 bases unmatched. Looked up from germline, CDR1 is SGHKS and CDR2 is YYEKEE (reference sequence). The CDR3 loop spans 15 amino acids. The DNA for the CDR3 is TGTGCCAGCAGTTGGGACAGGAATGACGCAGATACGCAGTATTTT. It codes for CASSWDRNDADTQYF.

This clonotype was counted at least ten times. The chain carries TRBV2 and TRBJ1-2, with a tentative D call TRBD1 (6 bases). Germline CDR1 and CDR2: SNHLY and FYNNEI. The CDR3 has 15 amino acids. Trimming left V 2 bases short and J 4 bases short, with 14 bases between. CDR3 residues: CASSELRTVIYGYTF. The CDR3 nucleotides are TGTGCCAGCAGTGAATTGAGGACAGTCATCTATGGCTACACCTTC. The variable domain in full, completed from reference TRBV2 and TRBJ1-2, reads EPEVTQTPSHQVTQMGQEVILRCVPISNHLYFYWYRQILGQKVEFLVSFYNNEISEKSEIFDDQFSVERPDGSNFTLKIRSTKLEDSAMYFCASSELRTVIYGYTFGSGTRLTVV.

Only a few counts were recorded for this clonotype. The chain joins TRBV14 to TRBJ2-1; D ambiguous. The CDR3 totals 14 residues. Germline lookup yields CDR1 SGHDN and CDR2 FVKESK. V was trimmed by 1 base and J by 9 bases, leaving 13 bases between them. CDR3 DNA: TGTGCCAGCAGCCAAGTGAAGGGTTGGAGTGAGCAGTTCTTC. Protein product: CASSQVKGWSEQFF.

This clonotype came up a few times. CDR3 residues: CASSLARTSGRENEQFF. The CDR3 bases are TGTGCCAGCAGTTTAGCTCGGACTAGCGGAAGAGAAAATGAGCAGTTCTTC. V gene TRBV12-3 or TRBV12-4 combines with J gene TRBJ2-1, with 10 nucleotides matching TRBD2. V shed 0 bases, J shed 7 bases, and the junction held 9 bases outside the gene matches. The CDR3 sequence is 17 residues long.

This clonotype was recorded many times. The junction differs from germline at one of its ends, possibly a read error. The CDR3 here is CASGEQGAGETQYF. CDR3 sequence (DNA): TGTGCCAGCGGTGAACAGGGGGCTGGAGAGACCCAGTACTTC. The J gene is TRBJ2-5, the V gene TRBV2; 9 nucleotides align to TRBD1. The CDR3 covers 14 residues. Germline CDR1 is SNHLY and CDR2 is FYNNEI.

In its sample, this clonotype was seen a few times. The chain is built from TRBV28 and TRBJ2-4, with TRBD1 identical over 7 bases. V dropped 8 bases and J dropped 0; count of bases not matched to a gene: 13. The germline V gene has CDR1 MDHEN and CDR2 SYDVKM. The CDR3 covers 17 residues. The chain's CDR3 is CASFPTPGQLAKNIQYF. The CDR3 coding sequence is TGTGCCAGCTTCCCCACTCCGGGACAGCTAGCCAAAAACATTCAGTACTTC.

This clonotype appeared a few times. The V and J genes are TRBV7-9 and TRBJ2-7; TRBD2 aligns across 7 bases. The CDR3 is 15 residues long. Per germline, CDR1 SEHNR and CDR2 FQNEAQ (reference sequence). The V gene end was trimmed by 2 bases and the J gene end by 9 bases; junction bases not matched to a gene: 13. CDR3 region: CASSLRAGDIAWQYF. The DNA of the CDR3 is TGTGCCAGCAGCTTACGTGCGGGAGATATCGCATGGCAGTACTTC.

This clonotype was seen many times. The rearrangement joins TRBV5-1 to TRBJ1-3; D may be TRBD1 (5 bases). Trimming removed 4 bases from V and 8 bases from J, with 10 bases in between. Germline values: CDR1 SGHRS, CDR2 YFSETQ. The CDR3 loop spans 12 amino acids. CDR3 DNA: TGCGCCAGCAGCGGTCAGGGACACACCATATATTTT. This translates into CASSGQGHTIYF. The whole variable domain, filled in from reference TRBV5-1 and TRBJ1-3, reads KAGVTQTPRYLIKTRGQQVTLSCSPISGHRSVSWYQQTPGQGLQFLFEYFSETQRNKGNFPGRFSGRQFSNSRSEMNVSTLELGDSALYLCASSGQGHTIYFGEGSWLTVV.

At least ten counts were recorded for this clonotype. The CDR3 nucleotides are TGTGCCAGCAGTTTATTTGGACGACAGGGGTTACACACTGAAGCTTTCTTT. Its protein is CASSLFGRQGLHTEAFF. J is TRBJ1-1 and V is TRBV28; TRBD1 aligns across 8 bases. The CDR3 spans 17 residues. With 1 base clipped from V and 3 bases from J, the junction kept 10 bases outside the gene matches. CDR1 MDHEN and CDR2 SYDVKM come from the germline V gene. Variable domain in full (rest from reference TRBV28 and TRBJ1-1): DVKVTQSSRYLVKRTGEKVFLECVQDMDHENMFWYRQDPGLGLRLIYFSYDVKMKEKGDIPEGYSVSREKKERFSLILESASTNQTSMYLCASSLFGRQGLHTEAFFGQGTRLTVV.

This clonotype was detected ten times or more. The chain joins TRBV30 to TRBJ2-1; no reliable D call. Deletions cut 1 base from V and 4 bases from J, with 5 bases between. Germline V lookup: CDR1 GTSNPN, CDR2 SVGIG (reference sequence). CDR3 length: 12 residues. The CDR3 is CAWSGPYNEQFF. CDR3 nucleotide sequence: TGTGCCTGGAGTGGGCCGTACAATGAGCAGTTCTTC.

This clonotype turned up a few times. The chain uses TRBV20-1 and TRBJ1-4; the D gene is possibly TRBD1 (5 bases). Germline V gives CDR1 DFQATT, CDR2 SNEGSKA (reference sequence). There are 13 residues in the CDR3. The V end lost 5 bases, the J end lost 7 bases, and 14 bases lay between the germline ends. The CDR3 protein is CSASPGLGEKLFF. CDR3 coding DNA: TGCAGTGCTTCGCCGGGACTCGGTGAAAAACTGTTTTTT.

The sample holds many counts of this clonotype. The gene calls are TRBV20-1 and TRBJ2-1; the match to TRBD2 covers 9 bases. Unmatched junction bases numbered 4, after V lost 6 bases and J lost 1 base. The CDR3 extends over 14 amino acids. Per the germline V gene, CDR1 is DFQATT and CDR2 is SNEGSKA (reference sequence). CDR3 bases: TGCAGTGCGGCCAGCGGGGGGTCCTACAATGAGCAGTTCTTC. It is translated as CSAASGGSYNEQFF.

This clonotype was counted many times. V and J are TRBV6-1 and TRBJ2-3; tentative D call: TRBD1 (5 bases). Germline V CDR1 and CDR2: MNHNS, SASEGT. The CDR3 spans 11 residues. The V gene lost 6 bases and the J gene lost 7 bases, with 8 bases spanning the gap. Written as DNA, the CDR3 is TGTGCCAGCAGATCAGGGTATACGCAGTATTTT. It is translated as CASRSGYTQYF.

This sequence joins TRBV11-2 and TRBJ2-6; the D is unclear. Deletions cut 5 bases from V and 5 bases from J, with 7 bases between. The CDR3 runs 13 residues. Germline CDR1 and CDR2: SGHAT and FQNNGV. The CDR3 DNA follows: TGTGCCAGCAGCCAACCTTGGGCCAACGTCCTGACTTTC. It encodes CASSQPWANVLTF.

This clonotype has at least ten counts. The chain carries TRBV6-6 and TRBJ2-7; no clear D. Trimming left V 0 bases short and J 2 bases short, with 14 bases between. The CDR3 is 16 amino acids. CDR1 is MNHNY, CDR2 SVGAGI, per germline (reference sequence). The CDR3 spells CASSYSTAATAYEQYF. The CDR3 DNA follows: TGTGCCAGCAGTTACTCGACGGCAGCGACCGCCTACGAGCAGTACTTC.

This clonotype has ten or more counts. The chain uses TRBV20-1 and TRBJ2-5, with D possibly being TRBD1 (6 bases). Germline CDR1 and CDR2: DFQATT and SNEGSKA (reference sequence). The CDR3 contains 14 residues. V was clipped by 3 bases and J by 5 bases, with 16 bases between them. The CDR3 nucleotides read TGCAGTGCTAGCGATTACAGGGCCCGCGAGACCCAGTACTTC. Translating it yields CSASDYRARETQYF.

The J gene is TRBJ1-3, the V gene TRBV2; D ambiguous. V lost 4 bases and J lost 1, with 11 bases in between. The CDR3 extends over 15 amino acids. Germline values: CDR1 SNHLY, CDR2 FYNNEI. CDR3 residues: CASSVVQGSGNTIYF. CDR3 bases: TGTGCCAGCAGTGTCGTCCAAGGGTCTGGAAACACCATATATTTT.

This clonotype was counted at least ten times. This sequence joins TRBV2 and TRBJ2-1, with 11 positions matching TRBD2. This CDR3 region has 16 residues. Looked up from germline, CDR1 is SNHLY and CDR2 is FYNNEI. V trimming: 5 bases; J trimming: 5 bases; junction bases outside the gene matches: 8. As DNA, the CDR3 is TGTGCCAGCAGTTACCCCATAGCGGGAGGGAACAATGAGCAGTTCTTC. Translation gives CASSYPIAGGNNEQFF.

The sample holds many counts of this clonotype. The genes are TRBV19 and TRBJ2-1; TRBD1 aligns across 7 bases. This CDR3 has 16 residues. Germline-derived CDR1 and CDR2 are LNHDA and SQIVND (reference sequence). V lost 3 bases and J lost 2; bases outside the gene matches: 7. The CDR3 sequence: CASSISGQWAYNEQFF. In DNA form, the CDR3 reads TGTGCCAGTAGTATTTCGGGACAGTGGGCCTACAATGAGCAGTTCTTC.

This clonotype has more than one count but fewer than ten. The rearrangement joins TRBV28 to TRBJ2-2; weak D call: TRBD1 (5 bases). Trimming took 3 bases from V and 6 from J, leaving 8 bases between them. Per germline, CDR1 MDHEN and CDR2 SYDVKM. There are 13 residues in the CDR3. CDR3 amino acids: CASSFDSAGELFF. The CDR3 nucleotides read TGTGCCAGCAGTTTCGACAGTGCCGGGGAGCTGTTTTTT.

The genes are TRBV6-1 and TRBJ2-5, with 7 nucleotides matching TRBD1. The CDR3 is 15 amino acids. With 5 bases clipped from V and 2 bases from J, the junction kept 8 bases outside the gene matches. Germline assignment: CDR1 MNHNS and CDR2 SASEGT. In nucleotides, the CDR3 is TGTGCCAGCAGTCAACCTGGGACAGAGCAAGAGACCCAGTACTTC. The encoded protein is CASSQPGTEQETQYF.

The gene calls are TRBV4-1 and TRBJ2-5; D is uncertain. The V end was cut by 4 bases, the J end by 0 bases, with 15 bases between. The CDR3 is made up of 16 amino acids. The germline gives CDR1 MGHRA, CDR2 YSYEKL. CDR3 residues: CASSPTGDSYQETQYF. The CDR3 DNA follows: TGCGCCAGCAGCCCGACCGGTGACTCGTACCAAGAGACCCAGTACTTC.

This clonotype was seen many times. The V and J genes are TRBV3-1 and TRBJ2-7; no clear D. Trimming shortened V by 4 bases and J by 0 bases, and 13 bases separated the two germline ends. The germline V gene has CDR1 LGHDT and CDR2 YNNKEL (reference sequence). The CDR3 contains 15 residues. The CDR3 bases are TGTGCCAGCAGCCCCTTCAGTGGCAGCTCCTACGAGCAGTACTTC. Translation gives CASSPFSGSSYEQYF.

This clonotype was recorded at least ten times. The chain is built from TRBV3-1 and TRBJ2-5; D remains unclear. V lost 0 bases to trimming and J lost 2 bases, with 10 bases between them. Germline V gene data show CDR1 as LGHDT and CDR2 as YNNKEL (reference sequence). The CDR3 loop spans 15 amino acids. The CDR3 sequence is CASSQDSSEQETQYF. In DNA, the CDR3 is TGTGCCAGCAGCCAAGATTCGAGCGAACAAGAGACCCAGTACTTC.

The sample holds many counts of this clonotype. The chain is built from TRBV7-3 and TRBJ2-7, with 8 bases lining up with TRBD2. Trimming took 4 bases from V and 7 from J; bases not matched to a gene: 6. This CDR3 is built from 13 residues. Per the germline V gene, CDR1 is SGHTA and CDR2 is FQGTGA. The chain's CDR3 is CASSSAGGGEQYF. The CDR3 bases are TGTGCCAGCAGCTCTGCGGGAGGTGGGGAGCAGTACTTC.

This clonotype was counted many times. The chain uses TRBV5-6 and TRBJ2-3, with 12 positions matching TRBD2. V trimming: 3 bases; J trimming: 5 bases; junction bases outside the gene matches: 7. This CDR3 contains 16 residues. Germline assignment: CDR1 SGHDT and CDR2 YYEEEE. The CDR3 reads CASSWGPGLAGDTQYF. The CDR3 coding sequence is TGTGCCAGCAGCTGGGGTCCGGGACTAGCGGGAGATACGCAGTATTTT.